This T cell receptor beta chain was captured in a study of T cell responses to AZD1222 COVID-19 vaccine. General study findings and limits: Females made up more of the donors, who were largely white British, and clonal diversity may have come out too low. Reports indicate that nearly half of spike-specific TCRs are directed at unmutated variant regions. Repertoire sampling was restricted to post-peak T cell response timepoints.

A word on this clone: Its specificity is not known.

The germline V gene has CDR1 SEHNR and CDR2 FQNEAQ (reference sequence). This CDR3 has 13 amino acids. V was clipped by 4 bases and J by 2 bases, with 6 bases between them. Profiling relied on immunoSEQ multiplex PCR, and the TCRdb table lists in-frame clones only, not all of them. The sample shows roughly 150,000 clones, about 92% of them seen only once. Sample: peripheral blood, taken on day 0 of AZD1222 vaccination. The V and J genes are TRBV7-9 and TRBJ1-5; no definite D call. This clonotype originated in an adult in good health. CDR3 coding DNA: TGTGCCAGCAGCTCTCCAGGCAATCAGCCCCAGCATTTT. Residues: CASSSPGNQPQHF.